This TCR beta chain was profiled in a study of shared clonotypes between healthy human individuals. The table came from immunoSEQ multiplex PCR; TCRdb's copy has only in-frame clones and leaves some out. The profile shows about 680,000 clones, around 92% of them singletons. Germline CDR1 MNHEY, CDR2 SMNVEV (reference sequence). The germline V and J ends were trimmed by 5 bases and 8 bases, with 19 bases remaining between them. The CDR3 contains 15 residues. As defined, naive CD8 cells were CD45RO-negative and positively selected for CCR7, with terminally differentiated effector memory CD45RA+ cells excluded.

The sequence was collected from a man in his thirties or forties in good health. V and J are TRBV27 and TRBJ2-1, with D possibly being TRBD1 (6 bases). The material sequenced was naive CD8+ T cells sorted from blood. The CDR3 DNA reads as TGTGCCAGCAGTCGCAGGGTCAGGACAGATGATGAGCAGTTCTTC. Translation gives CASSRRVRTDDEQFF.